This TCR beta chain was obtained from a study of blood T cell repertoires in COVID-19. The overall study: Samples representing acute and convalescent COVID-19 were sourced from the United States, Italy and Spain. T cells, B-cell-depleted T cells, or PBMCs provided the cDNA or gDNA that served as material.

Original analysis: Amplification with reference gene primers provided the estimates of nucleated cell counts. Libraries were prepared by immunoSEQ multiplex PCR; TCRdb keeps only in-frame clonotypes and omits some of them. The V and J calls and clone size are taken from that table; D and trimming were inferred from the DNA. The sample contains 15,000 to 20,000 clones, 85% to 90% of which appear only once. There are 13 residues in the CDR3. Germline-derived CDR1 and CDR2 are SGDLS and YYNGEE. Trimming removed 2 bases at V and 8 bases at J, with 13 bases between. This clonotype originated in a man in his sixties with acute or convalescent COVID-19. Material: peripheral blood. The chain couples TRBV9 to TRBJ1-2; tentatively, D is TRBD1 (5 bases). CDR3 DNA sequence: TGTGCCAGCAGCGTGCCGGGGGGTGTCGGCTACACCTTC. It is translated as CASSVPGGVGYTF. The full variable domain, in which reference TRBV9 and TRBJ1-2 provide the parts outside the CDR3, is DSGVTQTPKHLITATGQRVTLRCSPRSGDLSVYWYQQSLDQGLQFLIQYYNGEERAKGNILERFSAQQFPDLHSELNLSSLELGDSALYFCASSVPGGVGYTFGSGTRLTVV.